Listed below are T cell receptor beta chains from one sample, sequenced in a study of Graves' ophthalmopathy and Graves' hyperthyroidism. One entry per CDR3 protein results from TCRdb running MiXCR on the multiplex PCR reads. The data hold about 1.1 million distinct CDR3 sequences, with less than 45% observed a single time. The sample was peripheral blood or thyroid tissue (not recorded which). These receptors were obtained from an adult man with Graves' hyperthyroidism. CDR3s include the opening cysteine and the closing phenylalanine or tryptophan. Fields, in order: J gene, V gene, CDR3 protein.

J gene: TRBJ1-4; V gene: TRBV5-8; CDR3 protein: CASSSGQNEKLFF
J gene: TRBJ1-2; V gene: TRBV10-1; CDR3 protein: CASSPRTGWNYGYTF
J gene: TRBJ1-2; V gene: TRBV14; CDR3 protein: CASSQEGSYYGYTF
J gene: TRBJ2-7; V gene: TRBV2; CDR3 protein: CASSVGQDYEQYF
J gene: TRBJ1-1; V gene: TRBV6-1; CDR3 protein: CASSESNRGRF
J gene: TRBJ1-1; V gene: TRBV4-1; CDR3 protein: CASSQEGQRHTEAFF
J gene: TRBJ2-7; V gene: TRBV12-3/TRBV12-4; CDR3 protein: CASSSVRTANSYEQYF
J gene: TRBJ2-5; V gene: TRBV20-1; CDR3 protein: CSAPGVDQETQYF
J gene: TRBJ1-2; V gene: TRBV11-2; CDR3 protein: CASSFPGIHGYTF
J gene: TRBJ2-7; V gene: TRBV5-1; CDR3 protein: CASSQDRGRTYEQYF
J gene: TRBJ1-1; V gene: TRBV10-2; CDR3 protein: CASSESIERLNTEAFF
J gene: TRBJ1-1; V gene: TRBV7-9; CDR3 protein: CASSLRQSTEAFF
J gene: TRBJ2-7; V gene: TRBV5-6; CDR3 protein: CASSWGDRSYEQYF
J gene: TRBJ2-7; V gene: TRBV7-8; CDR3 protein: CASSLSDRGYEQYF
J gene: TRBJ1-2; V gene: TRBV19; CDR3 protein: CASSPQGLSGYTF
J gene: TRBJ2-2; V gene: TRBV29-1; CDR3 protein: CSAATGLGAGELFF